This TCR beta chain was profiled in a study of cytomegalovirus exposure and HLA in healthy donors. The germline V gene encodes CDR1 SGHTA and CDR2 FQGNSA. The CDR3 totals 16 residues. With 5 bases clipped from V and 2 bases from J, the junction kept 8 bases outside the gene matches. To note about this clone: Antigen: not known.

The PCR made use of 60 Vbeta and 13 Jbeta primers. The method was immunoSEQ multiplex PCR; TCRdb's version includes in-frame clones alone and lacks a portion of them. There are roughly 150,000 clones in the sample; about 72% occur only once, and 2% to 2.5% lies in the top ten. General study results and limits: A later analysis found that most CMV-associated TCR beta chains appeared HLA-restricted.

Specimen: PBMCs. The TCR sequence derives from a middle-aged man in good health and CMV-seronegative. The rearrangement joins TRBV7-2 to TRBJ1-5, with TRBD1 matching over 8 bases. The CDR3 loop is CASSGGTGNRNQPQHF. In DNA, the CDR3 is TGTGCCAGCAGCGGAGGGACAGGTAATCGCAATCAGCCCCAGCATTTT.